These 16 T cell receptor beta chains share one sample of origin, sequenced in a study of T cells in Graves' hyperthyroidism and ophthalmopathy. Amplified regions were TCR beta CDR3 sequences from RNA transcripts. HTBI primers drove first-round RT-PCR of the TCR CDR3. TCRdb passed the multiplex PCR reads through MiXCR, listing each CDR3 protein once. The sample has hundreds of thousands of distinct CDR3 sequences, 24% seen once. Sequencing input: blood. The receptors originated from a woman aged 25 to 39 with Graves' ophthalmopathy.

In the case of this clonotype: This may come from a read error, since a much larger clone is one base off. CDR3 in amino acids: CASSQEEGVSTEAFF. The CDR3 DNA reads TGTGCCAGCAGCCAAGAGGAGGGGGTGAGCACTGAAGCTTTCTTT. This chain joins TRBV3-1 and TRBJ1-1, with a possible D match to TRBD1 (6 bases). The CDR3 extends over 15 amino acids. Germline V gives CDR1 LGHDT, CDR2 YNNKEL (reference sequence). V lost 0 bases and J lost 4, with 12 bases in between.

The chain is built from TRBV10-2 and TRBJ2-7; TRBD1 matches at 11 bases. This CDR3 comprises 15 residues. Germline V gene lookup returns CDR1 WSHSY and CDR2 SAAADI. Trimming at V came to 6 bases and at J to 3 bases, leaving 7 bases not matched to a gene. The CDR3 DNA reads TGCGCCAGCAGCCACCCTGGGACAGGGGGCTACGAGCAGTACTTC. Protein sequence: CASSHPGTGGYEQYF.

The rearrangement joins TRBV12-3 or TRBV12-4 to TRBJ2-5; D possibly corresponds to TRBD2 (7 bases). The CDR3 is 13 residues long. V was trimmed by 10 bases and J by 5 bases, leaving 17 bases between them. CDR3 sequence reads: CATQRGGWETQYF. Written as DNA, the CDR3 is TGTGCCACTCAAAGGGGGGGTTGGGAGACCCAGTACTTC.

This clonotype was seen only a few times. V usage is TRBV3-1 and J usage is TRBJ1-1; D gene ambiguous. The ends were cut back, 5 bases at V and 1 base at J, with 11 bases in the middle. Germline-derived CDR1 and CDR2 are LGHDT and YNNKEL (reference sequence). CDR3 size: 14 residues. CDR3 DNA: TGTGCCAGCAGCTATCGCCTGGGGAACACTGAAGCTTTCTTT. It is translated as CASSYRLGNTEAFF.

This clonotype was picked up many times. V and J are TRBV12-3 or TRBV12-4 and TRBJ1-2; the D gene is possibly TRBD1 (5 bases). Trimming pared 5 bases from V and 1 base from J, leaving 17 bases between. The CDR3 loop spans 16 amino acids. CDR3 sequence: CASSPGTGHFNYGYTF. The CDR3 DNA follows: TGTGCCAGCAGTCCCGGGACCGGCCATTTTAACTATGGCTACACCTTC.

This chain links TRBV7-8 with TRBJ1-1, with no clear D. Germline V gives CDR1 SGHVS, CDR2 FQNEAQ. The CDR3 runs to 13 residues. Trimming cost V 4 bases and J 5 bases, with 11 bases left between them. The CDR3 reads CASSSQLRTEAFF. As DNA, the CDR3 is TGTGCCAGCAGCTCGCAACTGAGAACTGAAGCTTTCTTT.

The CDR3 bases are TGTGCCAGCAGTGAATTTCGGACAGCCTATGGCTACACCTTC. This translates into CASSEFRTAYGYTF. The chain couples TRBV6-1 to TRBJ1-2, with D maybe TRBD1 (6 bases). Germline V gives CDR1 MNHNS, CDR2 SASEGT. This CDR3 contains 14 residues. The germline V and J ends were trimmed by 2 bases and 4 bases, with 11 bases remaining between them.

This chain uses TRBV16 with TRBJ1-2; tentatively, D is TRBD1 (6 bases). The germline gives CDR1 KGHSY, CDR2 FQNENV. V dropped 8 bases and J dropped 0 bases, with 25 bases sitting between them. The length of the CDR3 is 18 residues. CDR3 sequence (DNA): TGTGCCAGCGGAAACAATGTGCCCGACAGGAGGGCTAACTATGGCTACACCTTC. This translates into CASGNNVPDRRANYGYTF.

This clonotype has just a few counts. The CDR3, as DNA: TGTGCCACCAGCAGGCAGAGCTCCTACGAGCAGTACTTC. This sequence encodes CATSRQSSYEQYF. J is TRBJ2-7 and V is TRBV15; D remains ambiguous. Germline CDR1 reads LNHNV; CDR2 reads YYDKDF (reference sequence). Trimming stripped 3 bases from V and 0 bases from J, with 6 bases between. The CDR3 contains 13 residues.

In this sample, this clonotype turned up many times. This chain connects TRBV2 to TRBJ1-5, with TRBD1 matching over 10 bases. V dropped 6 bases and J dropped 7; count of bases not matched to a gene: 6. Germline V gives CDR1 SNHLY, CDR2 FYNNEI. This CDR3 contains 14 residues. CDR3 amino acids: CASSAGQGGQPQHF. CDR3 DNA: TGTGCCAGCAGCGCCGGACAGGGGGGACAGCCCCAGCATTTT.

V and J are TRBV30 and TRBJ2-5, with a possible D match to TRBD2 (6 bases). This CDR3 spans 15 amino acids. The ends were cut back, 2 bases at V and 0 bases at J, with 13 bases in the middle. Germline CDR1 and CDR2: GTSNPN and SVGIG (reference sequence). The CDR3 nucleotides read TGTGCCTGGAGTAGCCCTAGCGCGCACCAAGAGACCCAGTACTTC. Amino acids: CAWSSPSAHQETQYF.

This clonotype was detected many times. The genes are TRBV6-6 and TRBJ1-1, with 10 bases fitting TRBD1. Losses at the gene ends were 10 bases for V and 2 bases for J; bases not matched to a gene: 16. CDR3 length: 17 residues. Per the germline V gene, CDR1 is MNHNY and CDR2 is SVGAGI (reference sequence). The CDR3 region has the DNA TGTGCCACCCCGGTCCGGGACAGGGGCCAAGCCAACACTGAAGCTTTCTTT. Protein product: CATPVRDRGQANTEAFF.

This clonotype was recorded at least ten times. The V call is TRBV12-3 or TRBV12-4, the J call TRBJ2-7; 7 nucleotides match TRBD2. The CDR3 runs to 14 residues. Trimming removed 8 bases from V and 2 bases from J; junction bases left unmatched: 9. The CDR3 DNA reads TGTGCCAGCCTGAAGGGTAGCGGGCCCTACGAGCAGTACTTC. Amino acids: CASLKGSGPYEQYF.

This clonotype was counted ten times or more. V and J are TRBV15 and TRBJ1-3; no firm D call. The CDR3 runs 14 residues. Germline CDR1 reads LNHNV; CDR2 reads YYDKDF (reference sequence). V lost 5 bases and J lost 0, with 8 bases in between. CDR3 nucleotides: TGTGCCACCAGCTACAGCAACTCTGGAAACACCATATATTTT. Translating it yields CATSYSNSGNTIYF.

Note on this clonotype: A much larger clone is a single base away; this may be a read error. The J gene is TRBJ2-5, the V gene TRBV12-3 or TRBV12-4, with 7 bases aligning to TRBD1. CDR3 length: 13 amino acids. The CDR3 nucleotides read TGTGCCAGCAGTTATACAGGGGTGGAGACCAAGTACTTC. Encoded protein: CASSYTGVETKYF.

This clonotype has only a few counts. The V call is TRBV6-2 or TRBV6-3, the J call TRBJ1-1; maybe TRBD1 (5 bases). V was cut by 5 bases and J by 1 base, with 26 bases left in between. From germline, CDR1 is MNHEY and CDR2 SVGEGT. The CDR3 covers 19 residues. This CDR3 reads CASSTHLGRAFRGNTEAFF. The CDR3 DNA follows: TGTGCCAGCAGTACCCACCTGGGCAGGGCGTTCCGCGGGAACACTGAAGCTTTCTTT.